This TCR beta chain was profiled in a study of shared clonotypes between healthy human individuals. Study as a whole: Donor ages ranged 18 to 49 years: a couple of women, a few men. Study observations and caveats: The study found lower generation probabilities in non-shared clonotypes than in those shared by all four donors. Sorted-subset sequencing, rarefaction showed, was incomplete despite large depth.

Clones were read by immunoSEQ multiplex PCR, and TCRdb kept only the in-frame ones, dropping some. The sample holds about 1.1 million clones, about 80% seen once. A note on this clone: Its antigen is as yet unknown. Within the sample, other DNA sequences also encode this same CDR3.

The CDR3 is 16 amino acids. Deletions cut 1 base from V and 1 base from J, with 10 bases between. The V gene's germline CDR1 is KGHSH and CDR2 LQKENI. V usage is TRBV18 and J usage is TRBJ2-2; no clear D. Sequenced sample: memory CD4+ T cells from PBMCs. Documented subset: CD45RA-negative fraction. The receptor comes from a man younger than 30 in good health. Some clones in this sample may be carry-over from other donors' samples. CDR3 residues: CASSPRGLRNTGELFF. The CDR3 coding sequence is TGTGCCAGCTCACCACGGGGTCTCCGGAACACCGGGGAGCTGTTTTTT. The full variable domain, in which reference TRBV18 and TRBJ2-2 provide the parts outside the CDR3, is NAGVMQNPRHLVRRRGQEARLRCSPMKGHSHVYWYRQLPEEGLKFMVYLQKENIIDESGMPKERFSAEFPKEGPSILRIQQVVRGDSAAYFCASSPRGLRNTGELFFGEGSRLTVL.